This T cell receptor beta chain was recorded in a study of regulatory T cells in long-lasting Graves disease. Whole-study results and caveats: Few sampled subjects may have lowered accuracy.

Concerning this clonotype itself: As yet, its antigen is unknown. This is likely an artifact of a read error, given a far larger clone one base away.

CDR3-region Arm-PCR and iRepertoire HTBI primers produced the TCR beta libraries. TCRdb re-analysed the multiplex PCR reads in MiXCR, keeping a single row per CDR3 protein. Among 350,000 to 550,000 distinct CDR3 sequences listed, about a sixth were seen once. The germline V gene has CDR1 MNHNS and CDR2 SASEGT. The CDR3 covers 17 residues. Time point in this sample: newly diagnosed GD, antithyroid drugs for less than 3 months. There was RNA extracted from PBMCs, and the TCR library was made from it. The collection involved drawing around 10 milliliters of peripheral blood into EDTA tubes. This same sample was also part of a study on T cells in Graves' hyperthyroidism and ophthalmopathy.

This specimen was peripheral blood mononuclear cells (PBMCs), taken at new diagnosis, from a patient treated with antithyroid drugs. This sequence joins TRBV6-1 and TRBJ2-1, with D possibly being TRBD2 (6 bases). This clonotype was obtained from a woman aged 18-29 years with Graves disease. The CDR3 DNA sequence: TGTGCCAGCAGTGAGCTTAGCGGCATGACCCCCAGGGATGAGCAGCTCTTC. The encoded protein is CASSELSGMTPRDEQLF.